Listed below are T cell receptor beta chains from one sample, sequenced in a study of beta chain features in type 1 diabetes. TCRdb keeps only in-frame clones here, not all; method: immunoSEQ multiplex PCR. The table records about 710,000 clones, roughly 13% of them present only once. Material for sequencing was naive CD4+ T cells from blood. The receptors were sampled from a man between 18 and 29 years old with type 1 diabetes. CDR3s include the opening cysteine and the closing phenylalanine or tryptophan. D genes are given only for firm matches. Clone sizes are given selectively: once, few, many, or a class where the clone is expanded.

.	TRBJ2-3	17	TRBV28	TRBD1	TGTGCCAGCAGTTTTTCGACAGGGGGTCTTAGCACAGATACGCAGTATTTT	CASSFSTGGLSTDTQYF
few	TRBJ1-1	13	TRBV2	.	TGTGCCAGCAGTGCGGATTTTAGCGCTGAAGCTTTCTTT	CASSADFSAEAFF
.	TRBJ2-1	18	TRBV5-1	TRBD2	TGCGCCAGCAGTTCTTACGCGGGAGGGCCTCTCTCCTACAATGAGCAGTTCTTC	CASSSYAGGPLSYNEQFF
.	TRBJ1-4	14	TRBV29-1	TRBD1	TGCAGCGTTGAAGAGCTGCAGGGGGCTGGAAAACTGTTTTTT	CSVEELQGAGKLFF
few	TRBJ1-1	15	TRBV28	.	TGTGCCAGCAAGCGGACACCCCTAAGGAGCACTGAAGCTTTCTTT	CASKRTPLRSTEAFF
few	TRBJ2-5	15	TRBV5-4	TRBD1	TGTGCCAGCAGCCCCCCAGGGGGTGGGTCAGAGACCCAGTACTTC	CASSPPGGGSETQYF
few	TRBJ1-4	11	TRBV6-1	.	TGTGCCAGCAGTGTCCCAGAAAAACTGTTTTTT	CASSVPEKLFF
few	TRBJ1-1	12	TRBV7-3	.	TGTGCCAGCAGCAGACACGGTGGGGAAGCTTTCTTT	CASSRHGGEAFF
once	TRBJ2-5	16	TRBV5-1	.	TGCGCCAGCAGCTCAGGGCGCGAACCGTCCCAAGAGACCCAGTACTTC	CASSSGREPSQETQYF
few	TRBJ2-7	14	TRBV7-2	.	TGTGCCAGCAGCCCTCCCCGGACGGGCTACGAGCAGTACTTC	CASSPPRTGYEQYF
.	TRBJ1-2	14	TRBV7-9	TRBD1	TGTGCCAGCAGTTCTCCCGGGACAGCTGAGAGCTACACCTTC	CASSSPGTAESYTF
few	TRBJ2-7	16	TRBV29-1	TRBD1	TGCAGCGGTGACAGGGTAAGGACAGTTTCGGACTACGAGCAGTACTTC	CSGDRVRTVSDYEQYF
.	TRBJ1-2	13	TRBV5-1	.	TGCGCCAGCAGCTTGACAGGGTACGATGGCTACACCTTC	CASSLTGYDGYTF
few	TRBJ2-5	13	TRBV18	.	TGTGCCAGCTCACCACCGTCCGAAGAGACCCAGTACTTC	CASSPPSEETQYF
.	TRBJ2-5	14	TRBV19	.	TGTGCCAGTAACCCGGGGGGCCACCAAGAGACCCAGTACTTC	CASNPGGHQETQYF
.	TRBJ2-7	12	TRBV30	.	TGTGCCTGTTCAAGCGGTTCCTACGAGCAGTACTTC	CACSSGSYEQYF
few	TRBJ1-1	15	TRBV4-1	.	TGCGCCAGCAGCCGCCTTATCTCGGCTAACACTGAAGCTTTCTTT	CASSRLISANTEAFF
few	TRBJ1-2	13	TRBV30	.	TGTGCCTGGAGTGTAATGGCGGCCTATGGCTACACCTTC	CAWSVMAAYGYTF
.	TRBJ1-6	14	TRBV2	TRBD1	TGTGCCAGCAAGTGGGACAGCTCTCTTTCACCCCTCCACTTT	CASKWDSSLSPLHF
few	TRBJ1-6	15	TRBV7-2	.	TGTGCCAGCAGCTTGGGGAGCTCCTATAATTCACCCCTCCACTTT	CASSLGSSYNSPLHF
.	TRBJ2-5	13	TRBV5-1	.	TGCGCCAGCAGCTTGGAAGGGGGGTCTCCACGGTACTTC	CASSLEGGSPRYF
few	TRBJ1-5	16	TRBV4-1	.	TGCGCCAGCAGCCAAGTGCCAGGAGGATTTAATCAGCCCCAGCATTTT	CASSQVPGGFNQPQHF
few	TRBJ1-1	15	TRBV6-5	TRBD1	TGTGCCAGCAGAAGCCCGGGACAGCTAAACACTGAAGCTTTCTTT	CASRSPGQLNTEAFF
.	TRBJ2-7	14	TRBV6-6	.	TGTGCCAGCATGTATTGGGGGAGCTCCTACGAGCAGTACTTC	CASMYWGSSYEQYF
few	TRBJ1-2	13	TRBV6-5	TRBD1	TGTGCCAGCAGTCAAGACAGGGGCAGAGTCTACACCTTC	CASSQDRGRVYTF
.	TRBJ1-5	18	TRBV5-6	TRBD1	TGTGCCAGCAGCCTGAACCAGGGACAGGGGGCCACTAATCAGCCCCAGCATTTT	CASSLNQGQGATNQPQHF
.	TRBJ2-1	18	TRBV7-2	TRBD2	TGTGCCAGCAGCTCCCCAACGACTAGCGGGGGCCTATACAATGAGCAGTTCTTC	CASSSPTTSGGLYNEQFF
.	TRBJ2-5	14	TRBV7-2	TRBD1	TGTGCCAGCAGCTTTGGACAGGGAGGAGAGACCCAGTACTTC	CASSFGQGGETQYF
few	TRBJ2-7	15	TRBV7-2	.	TGTGCCAGCAGCTTAGAAGGGGACCGCTCCTACGAGCAGTACTTC	CASSLEGDRSYEQYF
.	TRBJ2-7	12	TRBV29-1	.	TGCAGCGCTTTGGGACGGCACTACGAGCAGTACTTC	CSALGRHYEQYF
.	TRBJ2-3	12	TRBV10-3	.	TGTGCCATCAAAAACAGCACAGATACGCAGTATTTT	CAIKNSTDTQYF
few	TRBJ2-1	16	TRBV5-1	.	TGCGCCAGCAGCTGGGGCGGCGGGGCCTCCGAGGATGAGCAGTTCTTC	CASSWGGGASEDEQFF
.	TRBJ2-1	13	TRBV7-3	.	TGTGCCAGCAGCTTAGTTCGGGGCAATGAGCAGTTCTTC	CASSLVRGNEQFF
.	TRBJ2-5	14	TRBV9	TRBD1	TGTGCCAGCAGCGCACAGGGGGCACAGGAGACCCAGTACTTC	CASSAQGAQETQYF
.	TRBJ2-1	17	TRBV11-2	TRBD2	TGTGCCAGCAGCTTAGGGGTCCGCGGGAGGACCTACAATGAGCAGTTCTTC	CASSLGVRGRTYNEQFF
.	TRBJ2-7	14	TRBV25-1	.	TGTGCCAGCAGTGGAGTTGGGGGGGCCTGGGAGCAGTACTTC	CASSGVGGAWEQYF
few	TRBJ2-1	13	TRBV2	.	TGTGCCAGCAGTGTAATAGTAGTCAATGAGCAGTTCTTC	CASSVIVVNEQFF
.	TRBJ1-4	14	TRBV29-1	.	TGCAGCGTTGTGGGGGCAACAACTAATGAAAAACTGTTTTTT	CSVVGATTNEKLFF
.	TRBJ1-1	14	TRBV9	.	TGTGCCAGCAGCCCTCCGGCACTAACACCTGAAGCTTTCTTT	CASSPPALTPEAFF
few	TRBJ1-6	17	TRBV30	.	TGTGCCTGGAGTTCCCAGTTTGCGGGGCTGCGCAATTCACCCCTCCACTTT	CAWSSQFAGLRNSPLHF
.	TRBJ2-3	13	TRBV29-1	TRBD2	TGCAGCGTTGCTAGCGGGTTCCTGGATACGCAGTATTTT	CSVASGFLDTQYF
.	TRBJ1-2	12	TRBV18	.	TGTGCCAGCTCCCCCGGCGGAGAAGGCTACACCTTC	CASSPGGEGYTF